These 17 T cell receptor beta chains came from one sample sequenced in a study of early T cells in non-severe SARS-CoV-2 infection. MiXCR, applied by TCRdb to the 5' RACE reads, yields one record per CDR3 protein. The sample includes 80,000 or so distinct CDR3 sequences, about 14% of them seen just once. Specimen: whole blood. These receptors all come from an adult who was a healthcare worker with PCR-confirmed SARS-CoV-2 infection or an uninfected control (not recorded which).

There are many counts of this clonotype. V and J are TRBV18 and TRBJ2-3; 9 nucleotides line up with TRBD1. Germline CDR1 and CDR2: KGHSH and LQKENI. With 1 base clipped from V and 4 bases from J, the junction kept 6 bases outside the gene matches. The CDR3 contains 16 residues. The CDR3 region is CASSPLQGASADTQYF. In nucleotides, the CDR3 is TGTGCCAGCTCACCACTACAGGGGGCTAGCGCAGATACGCAGTATTTT.

This chain joins TRBV11-2 and TRBJ1-1; D gene uncertain. Per germline, CDR1 SGHAT and CDR2 FQNNGV. Trimming removed 3 bases from V and 13 bases from J, with 21 bases in between. The CDR3 is 14 residues long. The CDR3 region is CASSFGRITLKLFF. The DNA of the CDR3 is TGTGCCAGCAGCTTCGGACGGATAACACTGAAGCTTTTCTTT. Full variable domain (remainder filled in from reference TRBV11-2 and TRBJ1-1): EAGVAQSPRYKIIEKRQSVAFWCNPISGHATLYWYQQILGQGPKLLIQFQNNGVVDDSQLPKDRFSAERLKGVDSTLKIQPAKLEDSAVYLCASSFGRITLKLFFGQGTRLTVV.

This CDR3 reads CSASRGATEAFF. CDR3 sequence (DNA): TGCAGTGCTAGTAGGGGCGCCACTGAAGCTTTCTTT. The genes are TRBV20-1 and TRBJ1-1; a weak D match, TRBD1 (5 bases). Trimming shortened V by 3 bases and J by 4 bases, and 9 bases separated the two germline ends. CDR1 is DFQATT and CDR2 is SNEGSKA in the germline V gene (reference sequence). The CDR3 runs to 12 residues.

This clonotype has more than one count but fewer than ten. The chain has TRBV18 and TRBJ1-2, with no clear D. Trimming stripped 6 bases from V and 2 bases from J, with 19 bases between. CDR3 size: 16 residues. Looked up from germline, CDR1 is KGHSH and CDR2 is LQKENI. The chain's CDR3 is CASSQVGRELNYGYTF. For the CDR3, the DNA is TGTGCCAGCTCGCAGGTCGGCAGAGAACTAAACTATGGCTACACCTTC.

In its sample, this clonotype was seen a few times. CDR3 in amino acids: CASSLGSAYEQYF. Here the CDR3 DNA reads TGTGCCAGCAGCCTCGGATCGGCCTACGAGCAGTACTTC. The rearrangement joins TRBV7-9 to TRBJ2-7; D is unclear. In germline, CDR1 is SEHNR, CDR2 FQNEAQ (reference sequence). V was clipped by 5 bases and J by 2 bases, with 10 bases between them. CDR3 size: 13 residues.

This clonotype was observed at least ten times. The rearrangement links TRBV6-6 to TRBJ2-6; TRBD1 agrees at 9 bases. V dropped 10 bases and J dropped 0; count of bases not matched to a gene: 7. The CDR3 spans 16 residues. From germline, CDR1 is MNHNY and CDR2 SVGAGI (reference sequence). The CDR3 region is CAITGGEPSGANVLTF. The CDR3 nucleotides read TGTGCCATAACAGGGGGCGAACCCTCTGGGGCCAACGTCCTGACTTTC.

This clonotype was found a few times. This chain uses TRBV29-1 with TRBJ2-3, with D unclear. The V and J ends lost 4 bases and 8 bases respectively, with 10 bases between them. The CDR3 is 11 amino acids. Germline V gene data show CDR1 as SQVTM and CDR2 as ANQGSEA. CDR3 amino acids: CSVGAAGTQYF. The CDR3 nucleotides are TGCAGCGTTGGGGCCGCTGGTACGCAGTATTTT.

The chain uses TRBV12-3 or TRBV12-4 and TRBJ2-2; D not certain. This CDR3 region has 15 residues. Trimming shortened V by 6 bases and J by 4 bases, and 15 bases separated the two germline ends. This CDR3 reads CASSLMSMLTGELFF. Here the CDR3 DNA reads TGTGCCAGCAGCCTTATGTCCATGCTCACCGGGGAGCTGTTTTTT.

In its sample, this clonotype was seen many times. V is TRBV30 and J is TRBJ2-7; D is possibly TRBD2 (5 bases). V was shortened by 7 bases and J by 5 bases, with 15 bases between the two germline ends. The CDR3 runs 12 residues. CDR1 is GTSNPN and CDR2 is SVGIG in the germline V gene (reference sequence). In DNA form, the CDR3 reads TGTGCCTCGGACCGGAGGCGGGACGAGCAGTACTTC. This gives the protein CASDRRRDEQYF.

This clonotype was recorded a few times. The V gene is TRBV6-1, the J gene TRBJ1-1; 8 positions match TRBD1. Trimming took 5 bases from V and 4 from J; bases not matched to a gene: 9. Germline loops: CDR1 MNHNS, CDR2 SASEGT. There are 15 residues in the CDR3. CDR3 bases: TGTGCCAGCAGTCCGACGACAGGGGAGGGCACTGAAGCTTTCTTT. Amino acid sequence: CASSPTTGEGTEAFF.

This clonotype appeared many times. This chain connects TRBV18 to TRBJ2-7; D assignment may be TRBD1 or TRBD2 (5 bases each). The length of the CDR3 is 13 residues. Trimming left V 3 bases short and J 2 bases short, with 8 bases between. Germline CDR1 is KGHSH and CDR2 is LQKENI. Here the CDR3 DNA reads TGTGCCAGCTCACCGGGGGTTCCCTACGAGCAGTACTTC. Translating it yields CASSPGVPYEQYF.

This clonotype has only a few counts. The chain carries TRBV20-1 and TRBJ1-4; possible D gene TRBD1, 6 bases. The germline CDR1 and CDR2 sequences are DFQATT and SNEGSKA (reference sequence). The CDR3 is 15 residues long. Deletions cut 2 bases from V and 4 bases from J, with 14 bases between. CDR3 coding DNA: TGCAGTGCTAGACCATTGGGGACAAGTAATGAAAAACTGTTTTTT. Protein product: CSARPLGTSNEKLFF.

This clonotype was detected many times. This rearrangement joins TRBV12-3 or TRBV12-4 to TRBJ2-7; 8 bases fit TRBD1. This CDR3 contains 13 residues. V was clipped by 3 bases and J by 4 bases; unmatched bases: 2. The CDR3 DNA reads TGTGCCAGCAGTTTCAGACAGGGGTACGAGCAGTACTTC. Its translation: CASSFRQGYEQYF.

This clonotype has at least ten counts. This chain connects TRBV4-1 to TRBJ1-4; the match to TRBD1 covers 10 bases. Germline V gives CDR1 MGHRA, CDR2 YSYEKL. CDR3 length equals 18 residues. Trimming cost V 1 base and J 5 bases; bases outside gene matches: 10. The CDR3 region is CASSQVRLATGGNEKLFF. For the CDR3, the DNA is TGCGCCAGCAGCCAAGTCCGACTTGCGACAGGGGGCAATGAAAAACTGTTTTTT.

This clonotype was seen ten or more times. The V gene is TRBV5-4, the J gene TRBJ2-7; D is perhaps TRBD2 (6 bases). The length of the CDR3 is 13 residues. CDR1 SGHNT and CDR2 YYREEE come from the germline V gene (reference sequence). Trimming stripped 0 bases from V and 6 bases from J, with 10 bases between. CDR3 region: CASSLGRGSEQYF. As DNA, the CDR3 is TGTGCCAGCAGCTTGGGGAGGGGTAGCGAGCAGTACTTC.

This clonotype was counted many times. The junction does not match germline at one end; this may be a read error. This rearrangement joins TRBV6-1 to TRBJ2-7; D tentatively fits TRBD1 or TRBD2 (6 bases each). Germline CDR1 is MNHNS and CDR2 is SASEGT. The CDR3 is 15 amino acids. CDR3 sequence (DNA): TGTGCCAGCAGCGAAGGTGTAGGGGGGCATCACGAGCAGTACTTC. Its protein is CASSEGVGGHHEQYF.

The table lists this clonotype with a few counts. The chain combines TRBV30 with TRBJ2-6, with D unclear. The germline V gene encodes CDR1 GTSNPN and CDR2 SVGIG (reference sequence). Trimming removed 4 bases from V and 0 bases from J, with 10 bases in between. The CDR3 loop spans 15 amino acids. The chain's CDR3 is CAWTFGVSGANVLTF. In DNA form, the CDR3 reads TGTGCCTGGACTTTTGGGGTCTCTGGGGCCAACGTCCTGACTTTC.